The next 22 T cell receptor beta chains were all read from a single sample in a study of Graves' ophthalmopathy and Graves' hyperthyroidism. Amplification from RNA transcripts yielded the TCR beta CDR3 regions. HTBI primers were used in a first-round RT-PCR, which preceded a second-round multiplex PCR. TCRdb reprocessed the multiplex PCR reads with MiXCR, giving one entry per CDR3 protein. Counted here are around 670,000 distinct CDR3 sequences, roughly 41% occurring once; the ten biggest clones make up approximately 43%. The sequencing input was peripheral blood. The receptor set was obtained from an adult man with Graves' ophthalmopathy.

This clonotype was counted only a few times. This sequence joins TRBV9 and TRBJ1-2; a possible D gene is TRBD1 (5 bases). From germline, CDR1 is SGDLS and CDR2 YYNGEE. V was trimmed by 0 bases and J by 0 bases, leaving 18 bases between them. This CDR3 is built from 18 residues. The CDR3 DNA follows: TGTGCCAGCAGCGTAGGGTTCCCCGGGGCAGAGCCTAACTATGGCTACACCTTC. It specifies CASSVGFPGAEPNYGYTF.

This clonotype was found a few times. The chain recombines TRBV14 with TRBJ1-2; D remains ambiguous. V lost 4 bases and J lost 6, with 12 bases in between. The CDR3 runs 13 residues. Germline V gene data show CDR1 as SGHDN and CDR2 as FVKESK. This CDR3 reads CASSPTGYNGYTF. For the CDR3, the DNA is TGTGCCAGCAGCCCAACCGGGTATAATGGCTACACCTTC. The full variable domain, its missing parts supplied by reference TRBV14 and TRBJ1-2, is EAGVTQFPSHSVIEKGQTVTLRCDPISGHDNLYWYRRVMGKEIKFLLHFVKESKQDESGMPNNRFLAERTGGTYSTLKVQPAELEDSGVYFCASSPTGYNGYTFGSGTRLTVV.

V is TRBV7-2 and J is TRBJ1-6; D unclear. Looked up from germline, CDR1 is SGHTA and CDR2 is FQGNSA. Between the trimmed V and J ends, which lost 6 bases and 11 bases, there was a span of 11 bases. CDR3 size: 12 residues. The CDR3 region is CASSPRNPPLHF. The DNA for the CDR3 is TGTGCCAGCAGTCCGCGAAATCCACCCCTCCACTTT.

This clonotype was found many times. The chain joins TRBV7-3 to TRBJ1-2, with D perhaps matching TRBD1 (5 bases). The V and J ends lost 1 base and 7 bases respectively, with 13 bases between them. The CDR3 extends over 14 amino acids. The germline gives CDR1 SGHTA, CDR2 FQGTGA. CDR3 sequence: CASSLMMGVGGYTF. CDR3 in DNA: TGTGCCAGCAGCTTAATGATGGGGGTGGGTGGCTACACCTTC.

This clonotype was detected only a few times. CDR3 loop: CSARHRGRYGFYEQYF. The CDR3 coding sequence is TGCAGTGCTAGACACAGGGGACGATACGGCTTCTACGAGCAGTACTTC. The gene calls are TRBV20-1 and TRBJ2-7; 7 bases align to TRBD1. The germline CDR1 and CDR2 sequences are DFQATT and SNEGSKA (reference sequence). The V and J ends lost 2 bases and 3 bases, in that order; junction bases with no gene match: 13. The CDR3 contains 16 residues.

The chain joins TRBV24-1 to TRBJ1-5; D ambiguous. In germline, CDR1 is KGHDR, CDR2 SFDVKD. V was cut by 12 bases and J by 5 bases, with 19 bases left in between. The CDR3 has 14 residues. The CDR3 nucleotides are TGTGCCTGGAGGGCTGGGGATGTCGATCAGCCCCAGCATTTT. It translates to CAWRAGDVDQPQHF.

The V and J genes are TRBV11-2 and TRBJ2-2; no clear D gene. V was trimmed by 5 bases and J by 7 bases, leaving 8 bases between them. Germline V gives CDR1 SGHAT, CDR2 FQNNGV. The CDR3 sequence is 12 residues long. For the CDR3, the DNA is TGTGCCAGCAGCCGATATCTCGGGGAGCTGTTTTTT. The encoded protein is CASSRYLGELFF.

V is TRBV9 and J is TRBJ1-6; no definite D call. The V gene lost 4 bases and the J gene lost 6 bases, with 11 bases spanning the gap. CDR1 SGDLS and CDR2 YYNGEE come from the germline V gene. This CDR3 comprises 14 residues. CDR3 region: CASSPVSFNSPLHF. As DNA, the CDR3 is TGTGCCAGCAGCCCAGTCAGCTTTAATTCACCCCTCCACTTT. Full variable domain (outside the CDR3, taken from reference TRBV9 and TRBJ1-6): DSGVTQTPKHLITATGQRVTLRCSPRSGDLSVYWYQQSLDQGLQFLIQYYNGEERAKGNILERFSAQQFPDLHSELNLSSLELGDSALYFCASSPVSFNSPLHFGNGTRLTVT.

As concerns this clonotype: This clone may be a read error of a much larger clone one base away. Because the CDR3 is missing its conserved closing phenylalanine or tryptophan, this is likely a read error. The chain carries TRBV7-9 and TRBJ2-7, with D unresolved. The ends were cut back, 1 base at V and 4 bases at J, with 5 bases in the middle. CDR1 and CDR2 from the germline V gene are SEHNR and FQNEAQ (reference sequence). There are 12 residues in the CDR3. In nucleotides, the CDR3 is TGTGCCAGCAGCTTAGTATTGTACGAGCAGTACCTC. Its translation: CASSLVLYEQYL.

This clonotype was recorded a few times. V gene TRBV3-1 combines with J gene TRBJ1-6; D gene uncertain. The CDR3 consists of 14 residues. The ends were cut back, 1 base at V and 10 bases at J, with 11 bases in the middle. CDR1 LGHDT and CDR2 YNNKEL come from the germline V gene (reference sequence). CDR3 region: CASSQGQFGSPLHF. The CDR3 DNA sequence: TGTGCCAGCAGCCAAGGGCAGTTTGGATCACCCCTCCACTTT.

The rearrangement joins TRBV11-2 to TRBJ1-5, with D perhaps matching TRBD1 (5 bases). Trimming removed 4 bases from V and 2 bases from J, with 15 bases in between. This CDR3 region has 16 residues. The V gene's germline CDR1 is SGHAT and CDR2 FQNNGV. CDR3 bases: TGTGCCAGCAGCTCCGTGGGGGGGAACGGCAATCAGCCCCAGCATTTT. Amino acids: CASSSVGGNGNQPQHF.

The CDR3 is CASSEGAGRSGETQYF. The CDR3 nucleotides are TGTGCCAGCAGTGAAGGGGCAGGGAGGAGCGGGGAGACCCAGTACTTC. J is TRBJ2-5 and V is TRBV2, with D perhaps TRBD2 (6 bases). In germline, CDR1 is SNHLY, CDR2 FYNNEI. The CDR3 sequence is 16 residues long. V lost 1 base, J lost 5 bases, and 17 bases lay in between.

The chain combines TRBV10-3 with TRBJ2-2; D is perhaps TRBD1 (5 bases). The V gene's germline CDR1 is ENHRY and CDR2 SYGVKD. The CDR3 has 15 amino acids. Trimming removed 6 bases at V and 0 bases at J, with 11 bases between. The CDR3 loop is CAISAGQSNTGELFF. The CDR3 region has the DNA TGTGCCATCAGCGCAGGGCAATCGAACACCGGGGAGCTGTTTTTT.

This clonotype was seen many times. The chain uses TRBV10-3 and TRBJ2-7; 7 bases line up with TRBD1. The CDR3 extends over 14 amino acids. Germline CDR1 and CDR2: ENHRY and SYGVKD. J lost 6 bases, V lost 4 bases, and 9 bases had no gene match. The CDR3 nucleotides read TGTGCCATCAGTGCCCCGAGACAGGGTCCCGAGCAGTACTTC. This gives the protein CAISAPRQGPEQYF.

As to this clonotype: With a much larger clone just one base away, this may be a read error. The V gene is TRBV7-9, the J gene TRBJ1-1; possible D gene TRBD1, 5 bases. Trimming shortened V by 6 bases and J by 3 bases, and 8 bases separated the two germline ends. The CDR3 consists of 12 residues. Germline values: CDR1 SEHNR, CDR2 FQNEAQ (reference sequence). Here the CDR3 DNA reads TGTGCCAGCAGACTCAGGGACACTGAAGCTTTCTTT. Residues: CASRLRDTEAFF.

This clonotype appeared many times. The J gene is TRBJ1-1, the V gene TRBV15; perhaps TRBD1 as D (6 bases). V was pared by 5 bases and J by 1 base, with 11 bases between. Germline V CDR1 and CDR2: LNHNV, YYDKDF (reference sequence). The CDR3 spans 14 residues. DNA for the CDR3: TGTGCCACCAGCGGAAGGACAGCGAACACTGAAGCTTTCTTT. It translates to CATSGRTANTEAFF.

The table lists this clonotype with a few counts. The J gene is TRBJ2-5, the V gene TRBV5-7, with D perhaps matching TRBD2 (6 bases). TRBV5-7 qualifies as an ORF whose function is uncertain. Trimming removed 6 bases from V and 4 bases from J, with 19 bases in between. This CDR3 contains 15 residues. The CDR3 spells CASNPQSLGGETQYF. CDR3 bases: TGTGCCAGCAACCCCCAAAGTTTGGGGGGAGAGACCCAGTACTTC.

In its sample, this clonotype was seen once. A much larger clone lies a single base off, so this may be a read error. V usage is TRBV6-1 and J usage is TRBJ2-5; D not resolved. Germline lookup yields CDR1 MNHNS and CDR2 SASEGT. CDR3 length: 12 residues. The CDR3 protein is CVSSPREETQYF. The CDR3, as DNA: TGTGTCAGCAGTCCTCGTGAAGAGACCCAGTACTTC.

The chain carries TRBV25-1 and TRBJ2-5; possibly TRBD2 for D (7 bases). The germline V gene has CDR1 MGHDK and CDR2 SYGVNS. The CDR3 is 14 residues long. Trimming stripped 6 bases from V and 0 bases from J, with 11 bases between. The DNA of the CDR3 is TGTGCCAGCAGCGGGGGGACACACCAAGAGACCCAGTACTTC. Its translation: CASSGGTHQETQYF.

There are many counts of this clonotype. The CDR3 coding sequence is TGTGCCAGCAGCTCCTTCCTGGGGGGGGGAGGTCAGCCCCAGCATTTT. Its translation: CASSSFLGGGGQPQHF. The rearrangement joins TRBV7-2 to TRBJ1-5; maybe TRBD1 (5 bases). Trimming shortened V by 4 bases and J by 6 bases, and 19 bases separated the two germline ends. This CDR3 comprises 16 residues. Looked up from germline, CDR1 is SGHTA and CDR2 is FQGNSA. The full variable domain, rest sourced from reference TRBV7-2 and TRBJ1-5, is GAGVSQSPSNKVTEKGKDVELRCDPISGHTALYWYRQSLGQGLEFLIYFQGNSAPDKSGLPSDRFSAERTGGSVSTLTIQRTQQEDSAVYLCASSSFLGGGGQPQHFGDGTRLSIL.

With regard to this clonotype: The junction differs from germline at one of its ends, possibly a read error. This chain joins TRBV10-3 and TRBJ1-2; TRBD1 is a possible D gene (5 bases). Germline V gives CDR1 ENHRY, CDR2 SYGVKD. The CDR3 is 15 residues long. The chain's CDR3 is CASSEFGGLNYGYTF. The CDR3 nucleotides read TGTGCCAGCAGTGAATTTGGGGGTTTGAACTATGGCTACACCTTC.

As regards this clonotype: Possible read error: a much larger clone is one base away. This chain uses TRBV7-9 with TRBJ1-6, with D uncertain. Germline V lookup: CDR1 SEHNR, CDR2 FQNEAQ (reference sequence). The V gene lost 4 bases and the J gene lost 9 bases, with 16 bases spanning the gap. This CDR3 region has 15 residues. CDR3: CASSSSAQKGSPLHF. DNA for the CDR3: TGTGCCAGCAGCTCCAGCGCCCAGAAGGGTTCACCCCTCCACTTT.